This T cell receptor (beta chain) emerged from a study of cytomegalovirus exposure and HLA in healthy donors. The study's findings and limits: Productive rates of about 87% or about 30% were seen for most TCR beta V segments in an earlier analysis. V- and J-gene trimming in TCR beta was tied to a missense DCLRE1C variant by an analysis performed later. Later work found most CMV-associated TCR beta chains apparently HLA-restricted.

As regards this clone: Its antigen is unidentified.

CDR1 and CDR2 (germline): MNHEY, SVGAGI. V shed 0 bases and J shed 6 bases, with 13 bases lying between them. This CDR3 comprises 15 residues. 60 Vbeta and 13 Jbeta primers were used in PCR. The repertoire was sequenced with immunoSEQ multiplex PCR; TCRdb's copy has only in-frame clones and lacks some. The sample holds about 140,000 clones, roughly 65% seen once. The chain recombines TRBV6-5 with TRBJ2-3, with D tentatively TRBD2 (6 bases). Specimen: PBMCs. This receptor was taken from a woman younger than 45 in good health and CMV-seronegative. The CDR3 coding sequence is TGTGCCAGCAGTTACTCGGGACTCCCTGGGGATACGCAGTATTTT. Its translation: CASSYSGLPGDTQYF.